These 30 T cell receptor beta chains originate from one sample sequenced in a study of response to subunit inactivated influenza vaccine. TCRdb re-analysed the RT-PCR reads in MiXCR, keeping a single row per CDR3 protein. The repertoire includes roughly 500,000 distinct CDR3 sequences, under 30% of them detected once, and approximately 3% sits in the top ten. The sample was also linked to a second study, of T cells expressing NK-cell markers. As reported in that work: Libraries used 5'RACE template switching adding universal primer site and UMIs.

The specimen comprised CD4+ T cells sorted from PBMCs, sampled approximately 12 days after vaccination. Receptor source: a man in his fifties who received an inactivated influenza vaccine.

This clonotype has more than one count but fewer than ten. The chain has TRBV30 and TRBJ2-7, with D unresolved. There are 12 residues in the CDR3. Trimming took off 4 bases at V and 1 base at J, with 8 bases between the two ends. Germline lookup yields CDR1 GTSNPN and CDR2 SVGIG (reference sequence). The DNA for the CDR3 is TGTGCCTGGACCTCTAATTCCTACGAGCAGTACTTC. Its translation is CAWTSNSYEQYF. Together with reference TRBV30 and TRBJ2-7, the CDR3 gives the full variable domain: SQTIHQWPATLVQPVGSPLSLECTVEGTSNPNLYWYRQAAGRGLQLLFYSVGIGQISSEVPQNLSASRPQDRQFILSSKKLLLSDSGFYLCAWTSNSYEQYFGPGTRLTVT.

This clonotype was detected a few times. This rearrangement joins TRBV6-2 or TRBV6-3 to TRBJ1-2; D possibly corresponds to TRBD1 (6 bases). Germline V CDR1 and CDR2: MNHEY, SVGEGT. Trimming took off 0 bases at V and 4 bases at J, with 9 bases between the two ends. This CDR3 is built from 14 residues. Written as DNA, the CDR3 is TGTGCCAGCAGTTACTCTGGGGGGCTCTATGGCTACACCTTC. Translated, it gives CASSYSGGLYGYTF.

This clonotype turned up a few times. V and J are TRBV5-1 and TRBJ2-3, with D possibly matching TRBD1 (6 bases). The CDR3 extends over 13 amino acids. Germline-derived CDR1 and CDR2 are SGHRS and YFSETQ. The V and J ends lost 0 bases and 5 bases respectively, with 7 bases between them. The DNA of the CDR3 is TGCGCCAGCAGCTTGGGGGACATAGATACGCAGTATTTT. The encoded protein is CASSLGDIDTQYF.

V and J are TRBV4-1 and TRBJ2-5; D is undetermined. V was cut by 2 bases and J by 4 bases, with 20 bases left in between. The germline V gene has CDR1 MGHRA and CDR2 YSYEKL. The CDR3 is 17 residues long. The CDR3 spells CASSQLPTRVSGETQYF. The CDR3 bases are TGCGCCAGCAGCCAACTCCCTACCCGGGTCTCTGGAGAGACCCAGTACTTC.

The chain recombines TRBV4-2 with TRBJ2-3, with 10 bases lining up with TRBD2. V shed 0 bases, J shed 6 bases, and the junction held 15 bases outside the gene matches. CDR1 is LGHNA, CDR2 YNFKEQ, per germline. The CDR3 contains 19 residues. CDR3 coding DNA: TGTGCCAGCAGCCAAGATCATGGGGGGGCTAGCGGGAGAAGGGATACGCAGTATTTT. This sequence encodes CASSQDHGGASGRRDTQYF.

A few counts support this clonotype. The genes are TRBV5-5 and TRBJ1-5; 7 bases map to TRBD1. This CDR3 is 14 amino acids long. Trimming removed 3 bases from V and 3 bases from J; junction bases left unmatched: 3. From germline, CDR1 is SGHKS and CDR2 YYEKEE (reference sequence). The CDR3 DNA reads as TGTGCCAGCAGCTGGGACAGAATCAATCAGCCCCAGCATTTT. Its translation: CASSWDRINQPQHF.

V and J are TRBV27 and TRBJ2-2, with 8 bases aligning to TRBD2. The length of the CDR3 is 14 residues. V lost 5 bases to trimming and J lost 6 bases; unmatched junction nucleotides: 5. Looked up from germline, CDR1 is MNHEY and CDR2 is SMNVEV (reference sequence). CDR3 in amino acids: CASSLRAGAGELFF. For the CDR3, the DNA is TGTGCCAGCAGTCTTAGAGCGGGAGCCGGGGAGCTGTTTTTT.

The sample holds a few counts of this clonotype. V gene TRBV29-1 combines with J gene TRBJ1-2; D is uncertain. V was clipped by 7 bases and J by 6 bases, with 12 bases between them. This CDR3 comprises 11 residues. Germline loops: CDR1 SQVTM, CDR2 ANQGSEA. The CDR3 loop reads CSGREEDGYTF. Here the CDR3 DNA reads TGCAGCGGAAGAGAGGAGGATGGCTACACCTTC.

The chain recombines TRBV20-1 with TRBJ1-1; 8 bases map to TRBD1. Germline CDR1 is DFQATT and CDR2 is SNEGSKA (reference sequence). This CDR3 has 14 residues. V gave up 2 bases and J gave up 4 bases; unmatched junction bases: 6. The CDR3 spells CSARPFTGGTEAFF. The CDR3 coding sequence is TGCAGTGCTAGACCTTTTACAGGGGGCACTGAAGCTTTCTTT.

The J gene is TRBJ2-3, the V gene TRBV9; 7 bases fit TRBD1. Germline V gene lookup returns CDR1 SGDLS and CDR2 YYNGEE. V was pared by 4 bases and J by 7 bases, with 12 bases of the junction left unmatched. This CDR3 region has 15 residues. The CDR3 here is CASSFRDSLMYTQYF. CDR3 DNA: TGTGCCAGCAGCTTCCGGGACAGCCTCATGTATACGCAGTATTTT.

This clonotype came up many times. The gene calls are TRBV5-1 and TRBJ1-1; 7 bases align to TRBD1. After removal of 2 bases from V and 2 bases from J, the junction contained 3 bases not matched to a gene. This CDR3 has 14 residues. From germline, CDR1 is SGHRS and CDR2 YFSETQ. CDR3: CASSLDRANTEAFF. DNA of the CDR3: TGCGCCAGCAGCTTAGACAGGGCTAACACTGAAGCTTTCTTT.

A few counts support this clonotype. The J gene is TRBJ2-3, the V gene TRBV5-5; weak D call: TRBD1 (6 bases). There are 16 residues in the CDR3. Per germline, CDR1 SGHKS and CDR2 YYEKEE (reference sequence). Trimming took off 2 bases at V and 0 bases at J, with 13 bases between the two ends. CDR3 region: CASSFRGITSTDTQYF. CDR3 in DNA: TGTGCCAGCAGCTTCAGGGGAATAACGAGCACAGATACGCAGTATTTT.

In this sample, this clonotype turned up many times. V is TRBV29-1 and J is TRBJ2-5, with D possibly matching TRBD2 (6 bases). Looked up from germline, CDR1 is SQVTM and CDR2 is ANQGSEA. The CDR3 sequence is 11 residues long. Trimming took 6 bases from V and 3 from J, leaving 8 bases between them. The CDR3 is CSVGRKETQYF. CDR3 DNA: TGCAGCGTAGGGAGGAAAGAGACCCAGTACTTC.

This chain connects TRBV7-9 to TRBJ1-1; D gene unclear. The ends were cut back, 7 bases at V and 1 base at J, with 13 bases in the middle. Germline lookup yields CDR1 SEHNR and CDR2 FQNEAQ (reference sequence). The CDR3 has 14 amino acids. CDR3 in amino acids: CASTLYTANTEAFF. The CDR3 DNA follows: TGTGCCAGCACCTTGTACACCGCGAACACTGAAGCTTTCTTT.

The rearrangement uses TRBV7-2 and TRBJ2-5; no firm D call. The CDR3 consists of 15 residues. The V end was cut by 7 bases, the J end by 1 base, with 16 bases between. Looked up from germline, CDR1 is SGHTA and CDR2 is FQGNSA. CDR3 sequence reads: CASTLVSGVQETQYF. As DNA, the CDR3 is TGTGCCAGCACCTTGGTGTCCGGAGTCCAAGAGACCCAGTACTTC.

This clonotype was seen a few times. The chain couples TRBV20-1 to TRBJ2-3; D is perhaps TRBD2 (5 bases). The CDR3 is 14 residues long. V lost 4 bases and J 2 bases, leaving 13 bases between the germline ends. Per germline, CDR1 DFQATT and CDR2 SNEGSKA (reference sequence). The CDR3 region has the DNA TGCAGTGCTACCCGGGGTCGGGTCACAGATACGCAGTATTTT. Its translation: CSATRGRVTDTQYF.

The chain has TRBV7-2 and TRBJ2-5; TRBD2 matches 13 bases. Germline-derived CDR1 and CDR2 are SGHTA and FQGNSA. The CDR3 length is 16 residues. V was clipped by 3 bases and J by 4 bases; unmatched bases: 5. CDR3 nucleotide sequence: TGTGCCAGCAGCTTTACTAGCGGGAGGGGGCCAGAGACCCAGTACTTC. This encodes CASSFTSGRGPETQYF.

This chain uses TRBV6-1 with TRBJ1-2; a weak D match, TRBD1 (5 bases). The CDR3 contains 13 residues. Germline V gene data show CDR1 as MNHNS and CDR2 as SASEGT. Trimming removed 6 bases at V and 2 bases at J, with 10 bases between. The chain's CDR3 is CASSRQSNYGYTF. The CDR3 nucleotides read TGTGCCAGCAGCCGACAGTCAAACTATGGCTACACCTTC.

This rearrangement joins TRBV5-1 to TRBJ2-3, with a weak D call TRBD1 (6 bases). Germline V gene data show CDR1 as SGHRS and CDR2 as YFSETQ. The CDR3 runs 13 residues. Trimming stripped 5 bases from V and 6 bases from J, with 13 bases between. The CDR3 here is CASRVGDRDTQYF. The CDR3 DNA reads TGCGCCAGCAGAGTGGGAGACAGGGATACGCAGTATTTT.

The rearrangement joins TRBV6-5 to TRBJ1-5, with 10 bases fitting TRBD1. With V trimmed by 2 bases and J by 6 bases, 7 bases remained unmatched. There are 16 residues in the CDR3. Germline lookup yields CDR1 MNHEY and CDR2 SVGAGI. CDR3 sequence: CASSYTTGGHGQPQHF. The CDR3 DNA reads as TGTGCCAGCAGTTACACGACAGGGGGCCACGGTCAGCCCCAGCATTTT.

This clonotype was counted a few times. The chain joins TRBV6-1 to TRBJ2-5; 8 nucleotides align to TRBD1. The CDR3 runs 15 residues. V lost 5 bases, J lost 7 bases, and 12 bases stayed unmatched. CDR1 is MNHNS, CDR2 SASEGT, per germline. CDR3 in amino acids: CASSTQGARPGTQYF. In nucleotides, the CDR3 is TGTGCCAGCAGTACGCAGGGGGCCCGGCCAGGGACCCAGTACTTC.

This clonotype was picked up a small number of times. The rearrangement links TRBV4-1 to TRBJ1-4, with unresolved D. Germline CDR1 MGHRA, CDR2 YSYEKL. The ends were cut back, 5 bases at V and 5 bases at J, with 18 bases in the middle. The CDR3 sequence is 16 residues long. The CDR3 here is CASSFRRSGRNEKLFF. CDR3 coding DNA: TGCGCCAGCAGCTTCAGAAGGTCGGGGAGAAATGAAAAACTGTTTTTT.

The chain joins TRBV29-1 to TRBJ2-6; no clear D gene. Germline V gives CDR1 SQVTM, CDR2 ANQGSEA. The CDR3 spans 17 residues. V was trimmed by 5 bases and J by 0 bases, leaving 17 bases between them. The CDR3 region is CSVWLGGAASGANVLTF. DNA for the CDR3: TGCAGCGTTTGGCTTGGCGGCGCGGCCTCTGGGGCCAACGTCCTGACTTTC.

The gene calls are TRBV9 and TRBJ2-7; 7 nucleotides agree with TRBD2. Germline CDR1 reads SGDLS; CDR2 reads YYNGEE. Trimming removed 3 bases from V and 6 bases from J; junction bases left unmatched: 12. This CDR3 is 15 amino acids long. The CDR3 DNA follows: TGTGCCAGCAGCGGCGAGGGGAGGGAGGGGAGCGAGCAGTACTTC. Encoded protein: CASSGEGREGSEQYF.

This clonotype has at least ten counts. The rearrangement links TRBV6-4 to TRBJ2-2; perhaps TRBD1 as D (5 bases). The ends were cut back, 8 bases at V and 1 base at J, with 14 bases in the middle. Germline assignment: CDR1 MRHNA and CDR2 SNTAGT. This CDR3 region has 15 residues. CDR3 sequence (DNA): TGTGCCAGCCGTCGAGACAGCATGAACACCGGGGAGCTGTTTTTT. The encoded protein is CASRRDSMNTGELFF.

This clonotype was seen at least ten times. The gene calls are TRBV7-9 and TRBJ2-7, with 9 bases fitting TRBD2. V trimming: 1 base; J trimming: 3 bases; junction bases outside the gene matches: 1. This CDR3 is 14 amino acids long. Germline CDR1 is SEHNR and CDR2 is FQNEAQ (reference sequence). CDR3 bases: TGTGCCAGCAGCTTAGATAGCGGGGGCTACGAGCAGTACTTC. This translates into CASSLDSGGYEQYF.

This clonotype appeared a few times. CDR3 amino acids: CSARPSGGPSRDEQYF. CDR3 nucleotides: TGCAGTGCTAGACCCTCGGGGGGTCCGAGTAGAGACGAGCAGTACTTC. The V gene is TRBV20-1, the J gene TRBJ2-7; 7 nucleotides agree with TRBD2. This CDR3 region has 16 residues. With 2 bases clipped from V and 5 bases from J, the junction kept 15 bases outside the gene matches. The germline V gene encodes CDR1 DFQATT and CDR2 SNEGSKA (reference sequence).

The chain carries TRBV7-2 and TRBJ2-7; D uncertain. The CDR3 is made up of 13 amino acids. The V gene lost 5 bases and the J gene lost 6 bases, with 14 bases spanning the gap. The germline gives CDR1 SGHTA, CDR2 FQGNSA. The CDR3 here is CASSPNVALEQYF. CDR3 DNA sequence: TGTGCCAGCAGCCCGAACGTAGCACTCGAGCAGTACTTC.

In this sample, this clonotype turned up many times. The chain is built from TRBV7-2 and TRBJ1-6; D gene ambiguous. Trimming took off 5 bases at V and 7 bases at J, with 12 bases between the two ends. The CDR3 covers 14 residues. Germline-derived CDR1 and CDR2 are SGHTA and FQGNSA. In DNA, the CDR3 is TGTGCCAGCAGCATCCCTGGGTGGAATTCACCCCTCCACTTT. Its translation is CASSIPGWNSPLHF.

This clonotype was counted only a few times. In DNA, the CDR3 is TGTGCCAGCAGCCAATTTGACGAGGGTGAGCAGTTCTTC. Its translation is CASSQFDEGEQFF. This sequence joins TRBV14 and TRBJ2-1; TRBD2 is a possible D gene (5 bases). The CDR3 loop spans 13 amino acids. V was pared by 2 bases and J by 9 bases, with 11 bases between. Germline CDR1 and CDR2: SGHDN and FVKESK.